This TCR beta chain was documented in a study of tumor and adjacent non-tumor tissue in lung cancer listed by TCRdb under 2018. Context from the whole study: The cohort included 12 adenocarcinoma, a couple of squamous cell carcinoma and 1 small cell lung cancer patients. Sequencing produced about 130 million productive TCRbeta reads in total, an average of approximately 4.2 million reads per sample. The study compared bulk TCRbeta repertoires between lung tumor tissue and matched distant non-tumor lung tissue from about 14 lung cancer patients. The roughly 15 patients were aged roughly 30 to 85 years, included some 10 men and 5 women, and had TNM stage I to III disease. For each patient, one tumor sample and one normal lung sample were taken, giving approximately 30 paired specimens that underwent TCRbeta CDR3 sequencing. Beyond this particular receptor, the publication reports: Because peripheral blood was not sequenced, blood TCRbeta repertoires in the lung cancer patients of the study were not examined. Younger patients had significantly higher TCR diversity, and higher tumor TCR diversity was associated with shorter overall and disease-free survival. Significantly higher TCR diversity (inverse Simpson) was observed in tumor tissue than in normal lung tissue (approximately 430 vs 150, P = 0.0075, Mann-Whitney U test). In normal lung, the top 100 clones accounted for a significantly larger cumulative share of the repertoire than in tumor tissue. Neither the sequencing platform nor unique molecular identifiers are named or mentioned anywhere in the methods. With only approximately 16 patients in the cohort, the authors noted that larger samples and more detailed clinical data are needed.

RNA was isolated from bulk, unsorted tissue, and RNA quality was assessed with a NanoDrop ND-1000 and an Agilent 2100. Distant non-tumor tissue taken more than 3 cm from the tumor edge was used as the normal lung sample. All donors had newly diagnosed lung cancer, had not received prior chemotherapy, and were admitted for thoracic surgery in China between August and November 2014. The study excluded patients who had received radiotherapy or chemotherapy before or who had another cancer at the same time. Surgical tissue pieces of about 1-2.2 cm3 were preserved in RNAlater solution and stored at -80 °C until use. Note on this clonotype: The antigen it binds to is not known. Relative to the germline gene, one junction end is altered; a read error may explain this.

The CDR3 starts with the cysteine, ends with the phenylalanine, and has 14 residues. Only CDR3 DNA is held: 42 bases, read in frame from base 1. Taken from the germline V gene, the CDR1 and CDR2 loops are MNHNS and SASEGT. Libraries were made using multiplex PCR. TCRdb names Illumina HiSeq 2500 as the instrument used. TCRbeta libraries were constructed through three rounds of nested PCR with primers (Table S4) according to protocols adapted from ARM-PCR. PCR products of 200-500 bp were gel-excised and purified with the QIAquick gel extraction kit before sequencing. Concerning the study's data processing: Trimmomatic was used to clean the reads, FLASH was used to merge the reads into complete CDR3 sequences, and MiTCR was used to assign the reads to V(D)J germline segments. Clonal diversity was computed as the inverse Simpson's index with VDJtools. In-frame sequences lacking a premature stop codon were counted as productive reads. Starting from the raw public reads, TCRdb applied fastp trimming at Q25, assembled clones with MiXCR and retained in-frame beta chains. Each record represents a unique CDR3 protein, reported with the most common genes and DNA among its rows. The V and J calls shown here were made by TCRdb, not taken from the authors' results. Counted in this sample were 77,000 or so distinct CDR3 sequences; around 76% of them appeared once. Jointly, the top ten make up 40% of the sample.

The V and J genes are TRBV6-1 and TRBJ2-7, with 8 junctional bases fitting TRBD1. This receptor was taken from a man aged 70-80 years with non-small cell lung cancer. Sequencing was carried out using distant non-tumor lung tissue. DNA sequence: TGTGCCGGCAGACCAGGACAGGGTGGAGGCGAGGAGTACTTC. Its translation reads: CAGRPGQGGGEEYF.